Each of the 25 T cell receptor beta chains below was sequenced from the same sample in a study of shared clonotypes between healthy human individuals. Selected positively for CCR7 and CD45RO-negative, naive CD8 cells excluded terminally differentiated effector memory CD45RA+ cells. Measured with immunoSEQ multiplex PCR; TCRdb has only the in-frame clones, and not every one. The sample lists about 2.1 million clones, about 92% seen once, with roughly 1.7% in the top ten. Sequenced: naive CD8+ T cells from PBMCs. All receptors come from a man aged 18-30 years in good health. Some clones in this sample may be carry-over from other donors' samples.

Here the CDR3 DNA reads TGTGCCACCAGCACACAGGGGTTCGGAAACACCATATATTTT. Its translation is CATSTQGFGNTIYF. The chain combines TRBV15 with TRBJ1-3; 7 nucleotides line up with TRBD1. This CDR3 is built from 14 residues. Losses at the gene ends were 4 bases for V and 4 bases for J; bases not matched to a gene: 4. Per the germline V gene, CDR1 is LNHNV and CDR2 is YYDKDF (reference sequence). The whole variable domain, filled in from reference TRBV15 and TRBJ1-3, reads DAMVIQNPRYQVTQFGKPVTLSCSQTLNHNVMYWYQQKSSQAPKLLFHYYDKDFNNEADTPDNFQSRRPNTSFCFLDIRSPGLGDTAMYLCATSTQGFGNTIYFGEGSWLTVV.

This chain links TRBV6-5 with TRBJ1-1, with TRBD1 as a possible D gene (5 bases). Trimming took off 0 bases at V and 1 base at J, with 9 bases between the two ends. The germline V gene encodes CDR1 MNHEY and CDR2 SVGAGI. CDR3 size: 15 residues. Here the CDR3 DNA reads TGTGCCAGCAGTTACTCCCGACAGACGAACACTGAAGCTTTCTTT. It yields the protein CASSYSRQTNTEAFF.

The count of this clone is one. The chain employs TRBV7-2 and TRBJ1-1; tentative D call: TRBD1 (5 bases). The CDR3 spans 15 residues. Germline V gene sequence: CDR1 SGHTA, CDR2 FQGNSA. With 5 bases removed from V and 3 bases from J, the gap between germline ends came to 16 bases. The CDR3 region is CASSPVRAHYTEAFF. In DNA, the CDR3 is TGTGCCAGCAGCCCCGTCAGGGCACACTACACTGAAGCTTTCTTT.

The CDR3 sequence is CASSSGQGRWDTQYF. The CDR3 nucleotides read TGTGCCAGCAGCTCGGGACAGGGCCGGTGGGATACGCAGTATTTT. The chain carries TRBV7-9 and TRBJ2-3; 9 bases are a match to TRBD1. Per germline, CDR1 SEHNR and CDR2 FQNEAQ (reference sequence). V shed 4 bases and J 6 bases; nucleotides not matched to a gene: 8. The CDR3 covers 15 residues.

The V gene is TRBV27, the J gene TRBJ1-2; no reliable D call. In germline, CDR1 is MNHEY, CDR2 SMNVEV (reference sequence). The CDR3 sequence is 16 residues long. Trimming shortened V by 2 bases and J by 6 bases, and 19 bases separated the two germline ends. The CDR3 DNA follows: TGTGCCAGCAGTTTAAACCGCGGTCTGGAGAGCCATGGCTACACCTTC. Amino acids: CASSLNRGLESHGYTF.

As concerns this clone: The same CDR3 also results from other DNA sequences found in this sample. The V and J genes are TRBV9 and TRBJ2-1; TRBD1 matches 9 bases. This CDR3 comprises 14 residues. Germline loops: CDR1 SGDLS, CDR2 YYNGEE. The ends lost 0 bases at V and 9 bases at J; junction bases unmatched: 4. The CDR3 loop reads CASSVGGQGFEQFF. The CDR3 DNA reads TGTGCCAGCAGCGTAGGCGGACAGGGGTTTGAGCAGTTCTTC.

The chain has TRBV7-3 and TRBJ2-7, with D perhaps being TRBD1 or TRBD2 (5 bases each). There are 15 residues in the CDR3. V lost 4 bases and J 3 bases, leaving 16 bases between the germline ends. Germline CDR1 and CDR2: SGHTA and FQGTGA. The CDR3 bases are TGTGCCAGCAGCTGGGGGAAGGGTTTAATCTACGAGCAGTACTTC. This translates into CASSWGKGLIYEQYF. The full variable domain, completed using reference TRBV7-3 and TRBJ2-7, is GAGVSQTPSNKVTEKGKYVELRCDPISGHTALYWYRQSLGQGPEFLIYFQGTGAADDSGLPNDRFFAVRPEGSVSTLKIQRTERGDSAVYLCASSWGKGLIYEQYFGPGTRLTVT.

With regard to this clone: Other nucleotide sequences in the sample specify the same CDR3. This sequence joins TRBV27 and TRBJ2-7, with 7 bases matching TRBD1. CDR1 and CDR2 (germline): MNHEY, SMNVEV (reference sequence). Losses at the gene ends were 9 bases for V and 3 bases for J; bases not matched to a gene: 11. The CDR3 sequence is 14 residues long. In DNA, the CDR3 is TGTGCCAGTAGTCCCGGGGCAGGGGGCTACGAGCAGTACTTC. Translating gives CASSPGAGGYEQYF.

The chain uses TRBV7-2 and TRBJ2-5; D gene ambiguous. Germline CDR1 reads SGHTA; CDR2 reads FQGNSA. The germline V and J ends were trimmed by 10 bases and 6 bases, with 15 bases remaining between them. The CDR3 loop spans 12 amino acids. The CDR3 region is CATGPARQTQYF. CDR3 DNA: TGTGCCACCGGGCCAGCGCGGCAGACCCAGTACTTC.

The gene calls are TRBV7-9 and TRBJ2-7, with a possible D match to TRBD2 (6 bases). The CDR3 is 14 amino acids. Germline assignment: CDR1 SEHNR and CDR2 FQNEAQ (reference sequence). V was trimmed by 5 bases and J by 1 base, leaving 12 bases between them. Here the CDR3 reads CASSINGTSYEQYF. The CDR3 region has the DNA TGTGCCAGCAGCATCAACGGGACTTCCTACGAGCAGTACTTC.

V is TRBV7-6 and J is TRBJ1-5; TRBD1 is a possible D gene (5 bases). The length of the CDR3 is 14 residues. V lost 5 bases and J 5 bases, leaving 13 bases between the germline ends. The germline gives CDR1 SGHVS, CDR2 FNYEAQ. The CDR3 DNA reads TGTGCCAGCAGCCCCCGGGGGACCCATCAGCCCCAGCATTTT. Protein product: CASSPRGTHQPQHF.

V is TRBV28 and J is TRBJ1-1; D not certain. The CDR3 is 13 residues long. The germline CDR1 and CDR2 sequences are MDHEN and SYDVKM. Deletions cut 6 bases from V and 1 base from J, with 9 bases between. The CDR3 protein is CASRSTRNTEAFF. The CDR3 DNA reads as TGTGCCAGCAGGAGTACAAGGAACACTGAAGCTTTCTTT.

The chain carries TRBV6-1 and TRBJ2-3; 9 bases agree with TRBD2. The CDR3 loop spans 15 amino acids. The trim removed 7 bases at V and 0 bases at J, leaving 5 bases unmatched. The germline gives CDR1 MNHNS, CDR2 SASEGT. CDR3: CASTMTSGSTDTQYF. In DNA, the CDR3 is TGTGCCAGCACCATGACTAGCGGAAGCACAGATACGCAGTATTTT.

The rearrangement uses TRBV11-1 and TRBJ2-1; TRBD2 matches 12 bases. J gave up 5 bases and V 5 bases, and 4 bases lay outside the gene matches. CDR3 size: 15 residues. Per germline, CDR1 SGHAT and CDR2 FQDESV (reference sequence). The CDR3 DNA follows: TGTGCCAGCAGCCTACTAGCGGGAGGAGACAATGAGCAGTTCTTC. Translation gives CASSLLAGGDNEQFF.

The chain combines TRBV6-1 with TRBJ2-1, with 8 bases lining up with TRBD2. The CDR3 has 15 amino acids. Germline V gene sequence: CDR1 MNHNS, CDR2 SASEGT. Unmatched junction bases numbered 6, after V lost 2 bases and J lost 6 bases. Here the CDR3 reads CASSEWRSGGNEQFF. CDR3 in DNA: TGTGCCAGCAGTGAATGGCGCAGCGGGGGCAATGAGCAGTTCTTC.

As for this clone: Other DNA sequences within the sample encode an identical CDR3. This chain uses TRBV27 with TRBJ2-5; D perhaps matches TRBD2 (6 bases). Germline V CDR1 and CDR2: MNHEY, SMNVEV (reference sequence). V gave up 5 bases and J gave up 5 bases, with 12 bases separating them. This CDR3 has 13 residues. CDR3 residues: CASSPSRGETQYF. The CDR3 nucleotides read TGTGCCAGCAGTCCTTCCCGGGGGGAGACCCAGTACTTC.

The rearrangement uses TRBV10-3 and TRBJ2-7, with TRBD2 matching over 7 bases. CDR1 and CDR2 from the germline V gene are ENHRY and SYGVKD. CDR3 size: 14 residues. With V trimmed by 4 bases and J by 3 bases, 6 bases remained unmatched. The CDR3 here is CAISGSGRFYEQYF. The CDR3 coding sequence is TGTGCCATCAGTGGGTCCGGGAGGTTCTACGAGCAGTACTTC.

With regard to this clone: Different DNA sequences within this sample yield the same CDR3. The chain carries TRBV7-9 and TRBJ2-3; D remains ambiguous. Per germline, CDR1 SEHNR and CDR2 FQNEAQ (reference sequence). Trimming stripped 2 bases from V and 1 base from J, with 4 bases between. The CDR3 contains 13 residues. The CDR3 sequence: CASSLTGTDTQYF. The CDR3 region has the DNA TGTGCCAGCAGCTTAACAGGCACAGATACGCAGTATTTT.

The chain has TRBV4-2 and TRBJ2-7; D unclear. The CDR3 has 15 amino acids. Germline V lookup: CDR1 LGHNA, CDR2 YNFKEQ. The V and J ends lost 0 bases and 2 bases respectively, with 11 bases between them. CDR3 protein: CASSQEFQATYEQYF. CDR3 bases: TGTGCCAGCAGCCAAGAGTTCCAGGCTACCTACGAGCAGTACTTC.

The rearrangement uses TRBV5-5 and TRBJ2-7; D is unclear. CDR3 length: 15 residues. V was clipped by 3 bases and J by 6 bases, with 19 bases between them. Germline loops: CDR1 SGHKS, CDR2 YYEKEE (reference sequence). Written as DNA, the CDR3 is TGTGCCAGCAGCTACGACCGCGGCACCCTCGCCGAGCAGTACTTC. The encoded protein is CASSYDRGTLAEQYF.

With regard to this clone: This same CDR3 is encoded by further DNA sequences in the sample. The chain links TRBV7-9 to TRBJ1-2; 9 bases map to TRBD1. The CDR3 is made up of 15 amino acids. Losses at the gene ends were 1 base for V and 2 bases for J; bases not matched to a gene: 2. Germline assignment: CDR1 SEHNR and CDR2 FQNEAQ (reference sequence). The chain's CDR3 is CASSLVGTGNYGYTF. DNA for the CDR3: TGTGCCAGCAGCTTAGTCGGGACAGGGAACTATGGCTACACCTTC.

This chain connects TRBV11-2 to TRBJ2-1; TRBD1 matches 9 bases. The CDR3 consists of 17 residues. CDR1 SGHAT and CDR2 FQNNGV come from the germline V gene. Losses at the gene ends were 5 bases for V and 3 bases for J; bases not matched to a gene: 11. The CDR3 here is CASSPGDRVPVYNEQFF. The CDR3 region has the DNA TGTGCCAGCAGCCCCGGGGACAGGGTTCCGGTCTACAATGAGCAGTTCTTC.

The chain links TRBV4-1 to TRBJ1-1; D is unresolved. Trimming stripped 4 bases from V and 1 base from J, with 13 bases between. The CDR3 loop spans 15 amino acids. Looked up from germline, CDR1 is MGHRA and CDR2 is YSYEKL. The CDR3 region is CASSPPSPKNTEAFF. The DNA for the CDR3 is TGCGCCAGCAGCCCTCCGTCCCCCAAGAACACTGAAGCTTTCTTT.

The V gene is TRBV4-1, the J gene TRBJ2-7, with TRBD1 identical over 8 bases. CDR3 length: 16 amino acids. The junction had 10 bases not matched to a gene; V was cut back by 0 bases and J by 6 bases. Germline values: CDR1 MGHRA, CDR2 YSYEKL. As DNA, the CDR3 is TGCGCCAGCAGCCAAGATGGCAGGACAGGGATTCTCGAGCAGTACTTC. Protein sequence: CASSQDGRTGILEQYF.

V gene TRBV25-1 combines with J gene TRBJ2-5; TRBD1 is a possible D gene (5 bases). The better agreement between TRBJ2-7 and the DNA end casts doubt on the J call. CDR3 length: 14 residues. The germline gives CDR1 MGHDK, CDR2 SYGVNS. In nucleotides, the CDR3 is TGTGCCAGCAGTACGCGAAATAGGGGCTACGAGCAGTACTTC. This encodes CASSTRNRGYEQYF.